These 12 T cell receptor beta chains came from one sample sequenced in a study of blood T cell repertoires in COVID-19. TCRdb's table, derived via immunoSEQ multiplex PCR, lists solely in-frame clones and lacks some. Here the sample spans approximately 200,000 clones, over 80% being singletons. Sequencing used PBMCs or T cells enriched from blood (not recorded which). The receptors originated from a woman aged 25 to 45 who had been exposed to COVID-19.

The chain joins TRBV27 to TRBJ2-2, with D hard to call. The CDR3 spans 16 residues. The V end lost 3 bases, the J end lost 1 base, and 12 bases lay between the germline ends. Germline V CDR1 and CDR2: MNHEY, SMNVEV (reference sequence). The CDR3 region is CASSLMVELNTGELFF. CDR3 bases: TGTGCCAGCAGTTTGATGGTAGAATTGAACACCGGGGAGCTGTTTTTT.

The CDR3, as DNA: TGTGCCAGCAGTGAATACGTCTATAGCAATCAGCCCCAGCATTTT. As protein: CASSEYVYSNQPQHF. The V call is TRBV2, the J call TRBJ1-5; D gene unclear. Between the trimmed V and J ends, which lost 2 bases and 0 bases, there was a span of 8 bases. Germline V gene sequence: CDR1 SNHLY, CDR2 FYNNEI. The CDR3 runs 15 residues.

The CDR3 DNA follows: TGTGCCACTTCAGCCTCCTGGGGGGGAGGGCCGACAGATACGCAGTATTTT. It specifies CATSASWGGGPTDTQYF. This chain connects TRBV10-3 to TRBJ2-3; 7 nucleotides match TRBD2. The CDR3 contains 17 residues. CDR1 is ENHRY, CDR2 SYGVKD, per germline. V was clipped by 10 bases and J by 3 bases; unmatched bases: 19.

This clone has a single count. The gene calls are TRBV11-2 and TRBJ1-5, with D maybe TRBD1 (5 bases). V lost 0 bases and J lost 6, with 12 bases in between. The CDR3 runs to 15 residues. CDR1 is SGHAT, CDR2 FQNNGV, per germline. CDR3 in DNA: TGTGCCAGCAGCTTAGATACGACAGTGGGTCAGCCCCAGCATTTT. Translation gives CASSLDTTVGQPQHF.

As DNA, the CDR3 is TGTGCCAGCAGCTTACAGCTATACTCCTACGAGCAGTACTTC. Protein sequence: CASSLQLYSYEQYF. This rearrangement joins TRBV5-5 to TRBJ2-7, with D unclear. In germline, CDR1 is SGHKS, CDR2 YYEKEE (reference sequence). V lost 2 bases, J lost 0 bases, and 9 bases lay in between. The CDR3 runs to 14 residues.

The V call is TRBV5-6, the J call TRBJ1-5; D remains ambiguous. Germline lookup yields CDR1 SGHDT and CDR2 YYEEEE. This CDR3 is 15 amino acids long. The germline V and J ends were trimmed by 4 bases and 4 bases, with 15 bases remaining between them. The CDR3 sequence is CASSISGSQNQPQHF. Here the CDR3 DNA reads TGTGCCAGCAGCATATCCGGGTCCCAAAATCAGCCCCAGCATTTT.

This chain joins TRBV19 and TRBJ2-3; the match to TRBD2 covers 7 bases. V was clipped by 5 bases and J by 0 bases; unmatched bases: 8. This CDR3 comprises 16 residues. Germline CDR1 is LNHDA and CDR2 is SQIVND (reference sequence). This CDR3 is CASSGGSGPSTDTQYF. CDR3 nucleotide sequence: TGTGCCAGTAGTGGGGGTAGCGGGCCTAGCACAGATACGCAGTATTTT.

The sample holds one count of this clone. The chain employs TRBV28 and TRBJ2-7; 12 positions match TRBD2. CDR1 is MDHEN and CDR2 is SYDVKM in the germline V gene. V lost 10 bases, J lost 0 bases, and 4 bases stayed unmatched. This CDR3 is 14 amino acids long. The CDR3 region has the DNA TGTGCCATTTCGACTAGCGGGGGCTCCTACGAGCAGTACTTC. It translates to CAISTSGGSYEQYF.

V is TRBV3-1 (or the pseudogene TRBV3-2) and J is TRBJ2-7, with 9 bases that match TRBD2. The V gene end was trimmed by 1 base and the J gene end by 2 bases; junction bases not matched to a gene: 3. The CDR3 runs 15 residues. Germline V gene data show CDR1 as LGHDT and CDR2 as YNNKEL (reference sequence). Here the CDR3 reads CASSQAASGTYEQYF. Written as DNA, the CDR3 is TGTGCCAGCAGCCAAGCTGCTAGCGGGACCTACGAGCAGTACTTC.

For the CDR3, the DNA is TGTGCCAGTAGTCCAGATCGGGGCACTGAAGCTTTCTTT. It codes for CASSPDRGTEAFF. This sequence joins TRBV19 and TRBJ1-1; no reliable D call. Trimming took off 5 bases at V and 4 bases at J, with 11 bases between the two ends. The germline V gene has CDR1 LNHDA and CDR2 SQIVND (reference sequence). The CDR3 has 13 residues.

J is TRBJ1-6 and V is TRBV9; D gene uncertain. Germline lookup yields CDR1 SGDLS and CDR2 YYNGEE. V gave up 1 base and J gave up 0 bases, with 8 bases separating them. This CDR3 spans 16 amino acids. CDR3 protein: CASSVFSSSYNSPLHF. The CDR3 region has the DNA TGTGCCAGCAGCGTATTTTCGAGCTCCTATAATTCACCCCTCCACTTT.

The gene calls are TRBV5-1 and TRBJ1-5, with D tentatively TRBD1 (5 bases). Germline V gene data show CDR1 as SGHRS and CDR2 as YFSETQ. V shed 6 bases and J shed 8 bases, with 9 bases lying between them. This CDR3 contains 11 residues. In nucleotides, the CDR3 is TGCGCCAGCAAGGGGTGGAAGCCCCAGCATTTT. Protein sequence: CASKGWKPQHF.